This T cell receptor beta chain was observed in a study of beta chain features in type 1 diabetes. At the level of the study: Age, gender and cell yields were alike across patients and healthy donors. Examination spanned around 110 million sorted cells from all samples.

The CDR3 runs to 16 residues. Per the germline V gene, CDR1 is MGHDK and CDR2 is SYGVNS. Only a few counts were recorded for this clone. No antigen is known for it. With a much larger clone just one base away, this may be a read error. Of the isolated RNA, all was reverse transcribed, and so the sequenced material was expressed TCRB transcripts. Clones were read by immunoSEQ multiplex PCR, and TCRdb kept only the in-frame ones, dropping some. This table holds approximately 120,000 clones, about 18% found once. Findings and limits, study-wide: Individuals with type 1 diabetes displayed fewer insertions and more deletions at VDJ junctions. Sequencing from cDNA could over-represent high-TCR-expressing cells. Shortening of TCRB CDR3s, moderate but significant, appeared in all four CD4+ subsets of Type 1 diabetes patients.

What was sequenced was central memory CD4+ T cells from blood. This receptor was taken from a man aged 18 to 30 with type 1 diabetes. This chain joins TRBV25-1 and TRBJ2-7, with a possible D match to TRBD1 (7 bases). The CDR3 sequence is CARSELDGQGGHEQYF. In DNA form, the CDR3 reads TGTGCCCGCAGTGAATTAGACGGGCAGGGGGGCCACGAGCAGTACTTC.